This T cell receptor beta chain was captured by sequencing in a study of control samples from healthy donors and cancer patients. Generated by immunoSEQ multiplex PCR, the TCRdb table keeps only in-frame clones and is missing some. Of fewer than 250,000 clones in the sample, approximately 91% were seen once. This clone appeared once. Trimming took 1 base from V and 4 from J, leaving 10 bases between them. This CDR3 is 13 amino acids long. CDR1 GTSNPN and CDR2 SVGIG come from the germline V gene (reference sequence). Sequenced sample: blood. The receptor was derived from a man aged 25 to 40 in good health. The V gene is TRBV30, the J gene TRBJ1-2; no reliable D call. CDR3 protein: CAWSEDGLYGYTF. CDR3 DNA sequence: TGTGCCTGGAGTGAAGATGGGCTCTATGGCTACACCTTC.